Described below is a single TCR beta chain sequence and its context. What it recognizes is unknown. V gave up 5 bases and J gave up 6 bases; unmatched junction bases: 6. CDR3 size: 13 residues. Germline CDR1 and CDR2: SGHTA and FQGNSA. The PCR made use of 60 Vbeta and 13 Jbeta primers. TCRdb's copy holds only in-frame clones and misses some; the assay was immunoSEQ multiplex PCR. The listing contains around 48,000 clones. This specimen belongs to a study of cytomegalovirus exposure and HLA in healthy donors. Study-level points and caveats: Overall, approximately 150 TCR beta chains were annotated as cytomegalovirus-associated. The classifier, whose performance was assessed in both the original and validation cohorts, reportedly diagnosed cytomegalovirus status with high specificity and sensitivity.

The gene calls are TRBV7-2 and TRBJ2-7; 8 nucleotides agree with TRBD2. Sequencing input: PBMCs. The TCR comes from a female donor in good health and CMV-seronegative. As DNA, the CDR3 is TGTGCCAGCAGCCCGACTAGCGTAAGCGAGCAGTACTTC. It is translated as CASSPTSVSEQYF.